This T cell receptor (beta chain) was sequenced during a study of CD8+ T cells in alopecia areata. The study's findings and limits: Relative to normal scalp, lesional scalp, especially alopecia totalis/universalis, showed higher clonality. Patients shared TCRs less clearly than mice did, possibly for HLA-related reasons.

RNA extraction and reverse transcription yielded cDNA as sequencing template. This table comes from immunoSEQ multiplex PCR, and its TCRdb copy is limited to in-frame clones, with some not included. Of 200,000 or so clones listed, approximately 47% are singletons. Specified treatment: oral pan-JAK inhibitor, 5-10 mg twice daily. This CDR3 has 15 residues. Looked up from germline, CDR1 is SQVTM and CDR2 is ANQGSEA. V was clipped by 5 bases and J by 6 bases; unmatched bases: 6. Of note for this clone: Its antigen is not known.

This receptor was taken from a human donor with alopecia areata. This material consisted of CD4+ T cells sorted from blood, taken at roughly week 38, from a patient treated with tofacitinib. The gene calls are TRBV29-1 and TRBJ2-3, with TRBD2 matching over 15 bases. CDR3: CSVRSGLAGGDTQYF. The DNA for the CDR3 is TGCAGCGTTCGGAGCGGACTAGCGGGGGGGGATACGCAGTATTTT.